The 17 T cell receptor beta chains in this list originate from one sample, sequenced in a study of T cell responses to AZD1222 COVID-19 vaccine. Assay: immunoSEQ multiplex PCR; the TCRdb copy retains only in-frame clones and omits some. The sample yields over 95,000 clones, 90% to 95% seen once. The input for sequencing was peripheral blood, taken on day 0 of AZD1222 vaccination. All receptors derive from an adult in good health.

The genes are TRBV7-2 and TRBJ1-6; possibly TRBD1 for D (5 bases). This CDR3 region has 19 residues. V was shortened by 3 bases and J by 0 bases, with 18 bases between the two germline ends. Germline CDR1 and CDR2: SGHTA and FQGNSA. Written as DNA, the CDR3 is TGTGCCAGCAGCTTCACCGGGACCCCCGGGAGCTCCTATAATTCACCCCTCCACTTT. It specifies CASSFTGTPGSSYNSPLHF.

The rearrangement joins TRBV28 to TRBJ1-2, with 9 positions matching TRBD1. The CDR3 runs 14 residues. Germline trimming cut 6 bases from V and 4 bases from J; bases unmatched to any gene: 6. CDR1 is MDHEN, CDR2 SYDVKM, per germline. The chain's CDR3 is CASSRGQGSYGYTF. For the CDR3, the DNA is TGTGCCAGCAGCCGAGGACAGGGGAGCTATGGCTACACCTTC.

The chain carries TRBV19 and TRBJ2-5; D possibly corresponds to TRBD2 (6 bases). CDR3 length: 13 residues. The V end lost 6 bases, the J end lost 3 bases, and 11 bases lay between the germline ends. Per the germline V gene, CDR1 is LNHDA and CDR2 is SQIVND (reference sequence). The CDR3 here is CASRTSGEETQYF. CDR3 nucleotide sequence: TGTGCCAGTAGAACCTCGGGGGAAGAGACCCAGTACTTC.

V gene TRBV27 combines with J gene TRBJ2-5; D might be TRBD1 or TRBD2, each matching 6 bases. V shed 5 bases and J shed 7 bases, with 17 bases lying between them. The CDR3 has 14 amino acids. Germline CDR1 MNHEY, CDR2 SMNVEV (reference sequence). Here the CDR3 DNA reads TGTGCCAGCAGTCTTCTACAGGGAGGCGCGACCCAGTACTTC. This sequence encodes CASSLLQGGATQYF.

The CDR3 here is CASSYEENTYGYTF. The CDR3 coding sequence is TGTGCCAGCAGTTATGAGGAGAACACCTATGGCTACACCTTC. The chain is built from TRBV6-6 and TRBJ1-2; D unclear. V was clipped by 3 bases and J by 4 bases, with 12 bases between them. This CDR3 contains 14 residues. CDR1 is MNHNY and CDR2 is SVGAGI in the germline V gene (reference sequence).

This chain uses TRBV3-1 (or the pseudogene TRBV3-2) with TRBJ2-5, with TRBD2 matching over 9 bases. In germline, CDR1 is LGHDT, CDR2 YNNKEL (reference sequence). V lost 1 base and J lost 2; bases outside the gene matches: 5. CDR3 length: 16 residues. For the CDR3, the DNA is TGTGCCAGCAGCCAAGGTCGGGCGGGGGGGCAAGAGACCCAGTACTTC. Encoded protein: CASSQGRAGGQETQYF.

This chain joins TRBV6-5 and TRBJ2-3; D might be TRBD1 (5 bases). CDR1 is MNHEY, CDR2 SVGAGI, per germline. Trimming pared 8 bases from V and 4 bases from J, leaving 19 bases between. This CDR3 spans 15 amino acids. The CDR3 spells CASLWSAGNPDTQYF. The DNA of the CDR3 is TGTGCCAGCCTGTGGTCGGCAGGGAACCCAGATACGCAGTATTTT.

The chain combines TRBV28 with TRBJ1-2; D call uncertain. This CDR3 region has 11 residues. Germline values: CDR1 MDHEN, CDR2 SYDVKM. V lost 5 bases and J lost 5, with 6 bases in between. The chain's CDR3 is CASSGNYGYTF. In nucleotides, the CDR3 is TGTGCCAGCAGTGGTAATTATGGCTACACCTTC.

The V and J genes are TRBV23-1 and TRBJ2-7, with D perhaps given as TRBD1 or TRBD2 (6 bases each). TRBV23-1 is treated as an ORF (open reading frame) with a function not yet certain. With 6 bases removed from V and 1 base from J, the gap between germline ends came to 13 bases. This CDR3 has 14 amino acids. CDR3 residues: CASRKWGASYEQYF. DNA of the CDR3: TGCGCCAGCAGAAAGTGGGGGGCGTCCTACGAGCAGTACTTC.

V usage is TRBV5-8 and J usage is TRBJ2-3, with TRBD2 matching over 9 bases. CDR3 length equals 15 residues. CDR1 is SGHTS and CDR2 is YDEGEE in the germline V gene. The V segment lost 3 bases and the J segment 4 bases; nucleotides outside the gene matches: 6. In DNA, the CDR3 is TGTGCCAGCAGCTCACGCGGGAGGGGAGCAGATACGCAGTATTTT. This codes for CASSSRGRGADTQYF.

As DNA, the CDR3 is TGTGCCAGCAGTTACACAACAGGGGATCAGACCCTCCACTTT. Amino acids: CASSYTTGDQTLHF. This chain connects TRBV6-5 to TRBJ1-6; TRBD1 matches 7 bases. Germline V gene lookup returns CDR1 MNHEY and CDR2 SVGAGI. The CDR3 totals 14 residues. The J segment lost 14 bases and the V segment lost 2 bases, leaving 9 bases of the junction unmatched.

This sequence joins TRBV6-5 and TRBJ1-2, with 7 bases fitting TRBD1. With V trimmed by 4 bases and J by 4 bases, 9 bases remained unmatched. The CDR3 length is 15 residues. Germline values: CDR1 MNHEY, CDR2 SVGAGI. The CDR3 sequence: CASSSPGQPGYGYTF. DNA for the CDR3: TGTGCCAGCAGTTCCCCGGGACAGCCTGGCTATGGCTACACCTTC.

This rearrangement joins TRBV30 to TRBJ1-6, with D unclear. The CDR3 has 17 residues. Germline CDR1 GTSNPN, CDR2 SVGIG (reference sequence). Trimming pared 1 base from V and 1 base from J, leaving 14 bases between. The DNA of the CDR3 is TGTGCCTGGAGTGAACGGCCCGGAGGGTCCTATAATTCACCCCTCCACTTT. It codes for CAWSERPGGSYNSPLHF.

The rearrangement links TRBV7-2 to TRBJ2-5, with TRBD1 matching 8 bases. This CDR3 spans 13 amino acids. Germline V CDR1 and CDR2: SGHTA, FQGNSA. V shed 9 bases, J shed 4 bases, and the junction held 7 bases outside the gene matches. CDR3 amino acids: CASSGQGRETQYF. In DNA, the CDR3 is TGTGCCAGTTCCGGACAGGGTCGAGAGACCCAGTACTTC.

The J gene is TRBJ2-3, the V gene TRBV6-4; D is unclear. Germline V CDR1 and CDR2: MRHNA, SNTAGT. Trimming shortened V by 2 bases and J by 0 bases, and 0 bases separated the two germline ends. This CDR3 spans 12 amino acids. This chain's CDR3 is CASSDSTDTQYF. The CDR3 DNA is TGTGCCAGCAGTGACAGCACAGATACGCAGTATTTT.

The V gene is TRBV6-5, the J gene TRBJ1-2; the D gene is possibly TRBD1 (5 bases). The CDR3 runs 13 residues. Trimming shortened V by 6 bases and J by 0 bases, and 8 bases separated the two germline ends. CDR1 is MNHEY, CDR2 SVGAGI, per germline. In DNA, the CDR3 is TGTGCCAGCAGATTGGACACTAACTATGGCTACACCTTC. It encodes CASRLDTNYGYTF.

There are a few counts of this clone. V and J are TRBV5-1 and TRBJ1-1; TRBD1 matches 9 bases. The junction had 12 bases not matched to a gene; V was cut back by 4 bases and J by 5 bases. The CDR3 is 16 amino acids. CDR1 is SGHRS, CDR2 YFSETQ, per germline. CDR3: CASSPGSTGGRTEAFF. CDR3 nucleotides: TGCGCCAGCAGCCCCGGCTCGACAGGGGGTCGGACTGAAGCTTTCTTT.